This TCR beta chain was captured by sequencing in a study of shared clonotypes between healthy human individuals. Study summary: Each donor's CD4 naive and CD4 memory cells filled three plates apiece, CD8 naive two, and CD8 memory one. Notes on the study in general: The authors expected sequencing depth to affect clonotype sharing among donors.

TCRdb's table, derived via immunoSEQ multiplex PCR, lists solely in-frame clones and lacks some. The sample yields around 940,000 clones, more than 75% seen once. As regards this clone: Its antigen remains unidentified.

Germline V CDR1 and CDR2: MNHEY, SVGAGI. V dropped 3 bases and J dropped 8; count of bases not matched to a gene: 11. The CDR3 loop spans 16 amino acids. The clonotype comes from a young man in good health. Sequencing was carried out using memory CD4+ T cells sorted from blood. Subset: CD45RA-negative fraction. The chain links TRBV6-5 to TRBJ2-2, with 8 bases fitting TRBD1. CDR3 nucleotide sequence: TGTGCCAGCAGTTATAAAAGGCAGGGGGCGATGGGGGAGCTGTTTTTT. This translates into CASSYKRQGAMGELFF.